Following are 26 T cell receptor beta chains from one sample sequenced in a study of blood T cell repertoires in COVID-19. The assay was immunoSEQ multiplex PCR, and TCRdb's table has in-frame clones only and misses some. The table includes approximately 140,000 clones, approximately 90% detected once. The source material was peripheral blood. The receptors were gathered from a woman aged 60-75 years with active or convalescent COVID-19.

V and J are TRBV7-9 and TRBJ1-4; the match to TRBD1 covers 8 bases. The CDR3 consists of 17 residues. Germline trimming cut 1 base from V and 6 bases from J; bases unmatched to any gene: 10. Germline lookup yields CDR1 SEHNR and CDR2 FQNEAQ (reference sequence). CDR3 DNA: TGTGCCAGCAGCTTAGGGTCCAGGGGGCGATTCGATGAAAAACTGTTTTTT. Its protein product is CASSLGSRGRFDEKLFF. The full variable domain, rest sourced from reference TRBV7-9 and TRBJ1-4, is DTGVSQNPRHKITKRGQNVTFRCDPISEHNRLYWYRQTLGQGPEFLTYFQNEAQLEKSRLLSDRFSAERPKGSFSTLEIQRTEQGDSAMYLCASSLGSRGRFDEKLFFGSGTQLSVL.

The chain uses TRBV3-1 (or the pseudogene TRBV3-2) and TRBJ2-7, with 9 bases matching TRBD1. With 1 base clipped from V and 3 bases from J, the junction kept 4 bases outside the gene matches. Germline assignment: CDR1 LGHDT and CDR2 YNNKEL (reference sequence). This CDR3 has 15 amino acids. The CDR3 reads CASSQGGTGNYEQYF. The CDR3 DNA follows: TGTGCCAGCAGCCAAGGTGGGACAGGGAACTACGAGCAGTACTTC.

The chain recombines TRBV5-1 with TRBJ2-3; 10 positions agree with TRBD1. The germline V gene has CDR1 SGHRS and CDR2 YFSETQ. CDR3 length: 15 residues. V lost 0 bases and J lost 3; bases outside the gene matches: 1. The CDR3 loop reads CASSLGQGATDTQYF. CDR3 sequence (DNA): TGCGCCAGCAGCTTGGGACAGGGGGCTACAGATACGCAGTATTTT.

J is TRBJ1-2 and V is TRBV5-6; 7 nucleotides line up with TRBD1. This CDR3 has 15 residues. Germline V CDR1 and CDR2: SGHDT, YYEEEE. Unmatched junction bases numbered 16, after V lost 7 bases and J lost 7 bases. CDR3 sequence: CASSTGQAPTVGYTF. In nucleotides, the CDR3 is TGTGCCAGCTCGACCGGACAGGCACCAACGGTTGGCTACACCTTC.

The rearrangement links TRBV3-1 (or the pseudogene TRBV3-2) to TRBJ1-1, with D maybe TRBD1 (5 bases). The CDR3 runs 13 residues. Germline lookup yields CDR1 LGHDT and CDR2 YNNKEL (reference sequence). Trimming cost V 1 base and J 4 bases, with 7 bases left between them. CDR3 protein: CASSQVQGTEAFF. The CDR3 DNA sequence: TGTGCCAGCAGCCAAGTGCAGGGCACTGAAGCTTTCTTT.

The V call is TRBV7-9, the J call TRBJ1-5; 7 nucleotides align to TRBD1. V shed 4 bases, J shed 0 bases, and the junction held 6 bases outside the gene matches. Germline CDR1 reads SEHNR; CDR2 reads FQNEAQ (reference sequence). The CDR3 totals 16 residues. CDR3 sequence reads: CASSYGTAHSNQPQHF. The CDR3 DNA follows: TGTGCCAGCAGCTACGGGACAGCTCATAGCAATCAGCCCCAGCATTTT.

V is TRBV30 and J is TRBJ2-2; D is perhaps TRBD1 (5 bases). V was trimmed by 3 bases and J by 4 bases, leaving 15 bases between them. This CDR3 contains 15 residues. The germline gives CDR1 GTSNPN, CDR2 SVGIG (reference sequence). The CDR3 region has the DNA TGTGCCTGGAGATTTGAAGGGGTGGTCACCGGGGAGCTGTTTTTT. It encodes CAWRFEGVVTGELFF.

The chain employs TRBV18 and TRBJ1-1, with a possible D match to TRBD1 (6 bases). CDR3 length: 15 residues. Germline V gives CDR1 KGHSH, CDR2 LQKENI. V lost 2 bases to trimming and J lost 1 base, with 11 bases between them. CDR3 DNA: TGTGCCAGCTCACCATTTACAGGGTCGAACACTGAAGCTTTCTTT. Encoded protein: CASSPFTGSNTEAFF.

CDR3 loop: CASSHPGNNEKLFF. Here the CDR3 DNA reads TGTGCCAGCAGCCATCCGGGTAATAATGAAAAACTGTTTTTT. V usage is TRBV3-1 (or the pseudogene TRBV3-2) and J usage is TRBJ1-4; unclear D gene. The CDR3 is 14 amino acids. V was shortened by 3 bases and J by 4 bases, with 9 bases between the two germline ends. Germline V gene sequence: CDR1 LGHDT, CDR2 YNNKEL (reference sequence).

The chain employs TRBV7-3 and TRBJ1-1; TRBD1 is a possible D gene (6 bases). Germline V lookup: CDR1 SGHTA, CDR2 FQGTGA. The CDR3 loop spans 13 amino acids. Trimming took off 3 bases at V and 5 bases at J, with 10 bases between the two ends. This chain's CDR3 is CASSFTGNTEAFF. For the CDR3, the DNA is TGTGCCAGCAGCTTCACAGGGAATACTGAAGCTTTCTTT.

The V call is TRBV7-2, the J call TRBJ1-1; D gene uncertain. Between the trimmed V and J ends, which lost 8 bases and 2 bases, there was a span of 12 bases. CDR3 length equals 13 residues. CDR1 and CDR2 (germline): SGHTA, FQGNSA. The CDR3 loop is CASGRNLNTEAFF. Here the CDR3 DNA reads TGTGCCAGCGGCAGGAACCTAAACACTGAAGCTTTCTTT.

The gene calls are TRBV18 and TRBJ1-3; no reliable D call. CDR1 and CDR2 from the germline V gene are KGHSH and LQKENI. The CDR3 length is 13 residues. Trimming took 3 bases from V and 0 from J, leaving 3 bases between them. The CDR3: CASSPLSGNTIYF. CDR3 in DNA: TGTGCCAGCTCACCCCTCTCTGGAAACACCATATATTTT.

The chain combines TRBV20-1 with TRBJ2-1; 14 nucleotides line up with TRBD2. This CDR3 comprises 15 residues. V was clipped by 3 bases and J by 12 bases; unmatched bases: 10. Germline values: CDR1 DFQATT, CDR2 SNEGSKA (reference sequence). The CDR3 protein is CSASTPGLAGVGQFF. The CDR3 region has the DNA TGCAGTGCTAGTACCCCGGGACTAGCGGGAGTAGGGCAGTTCTTC.

V usage is TRBV19 and J usage is TRBJ1-4; 9 bases agree with TRBD1. V lost 3 bases to trimming and J lost 1 base; unmatched junction nucleotides: 0. Germline V gene data show CDR1 as LNHDA and CDR2 as SQIVND (reference sequence). The CDR3 extends over 15 amino acids. Here the CDR3 DNA reads TGTGCCAGTAGTATGACAGGGGGAACTAATGAAAAACTGTTTTTT. Residues: CASSMTGGTNEKLFF.

The genes are TRBV7-2 and TRBJ2-5; 10 bases line up with TRBD1. Germline values: CDR1 SGHTA, CDR2 FQGNSA. Trimming at V came to 5 bases and at J to 5 bases, leaving 8 bases not matched to a gene. The CDR3 consists of 15 residues. In DNA, the CDR3 is TGTGCCAGCAGCGCAGGACAGGGGGACGTGGAGACCCAGTACTTC. Amino acid sequence: CASSAGQGDVETQYF. Full variable domain (remainder filled in from reference TRBV7-2 and TRBJ2-5): GAGVSQSPSNKVTEKGKDVELRCDPISGHTALYWYRQSLGQGLEFLIYFQGNSAPDKSGLPSDRFSAERTGGSVSTLTIQRTQQEDSAVYLCASSAGQGDVETQYFGPGTRLLVL.

The chain has TRBV27 and TRBJ1-3; 7 bases match TRBD1. V lost 6 bases to trimming and J lost 4 bases; unmatched junction nucleotides: 9. From germline, CDR1 is MNHEY and CDR2 SMNVEV (reference sequence). The CDR3 length is 15 residues. CDR3 in amino acids: CASSPRQGKGNTIYF. DNA of the CDR3: TGTGCCAGCAGCCCACGACAGGGAAAGGGAAACACCATATATTTT.

V usage is TRBV29-1 and J usage is TRBJ1-2; no clear D gene. V was pared by 7 bases and J by 7 bases, with 13 bases between. The CDR3 totals 11 residues. The germline CDR1 and CDR2 sequences are SQVTM and ANQGSEA. The DNA for the CDR3 is TGCAGCGCCACTGACACCCCTGGCTACACCTTC. Protein product: CSATDTPGYTF. Using reference TRBV29-1 and TRBJ1-2 for the parts outside the CDR3, the full variable domain is SAVISQKPSRDICQRGTSLTIQCQVDSQVTMMFWYRQQPGQSLTLIATANQGSEATYESGFVIDKFPISRPNLTFSTLTVSNMSPEDSSIYLCSATDTPGYTFGSGTRLTVV.

The chain combines TRBV3-1 (or the pseudogene TRBV3-2) with TRBJ1-5, with unresolved D. V was trimmed by 0 bases and J by 4 bases, leaving 10 bases between them. This CDR3 is built from 15 residues. CDR1 and CDR2 from the germline V gene are LGHDT and YNNKEL (reference sequence). CDR3 loop: CASSQDLSENQPQHF. The CDR3 nucleotides are TGTGCCAGCAGCCAAGATTTAAGCGAGAATCAGCCCCAGCATTTT.

V and J are TRBV12-5 and TRBJ2-1, with 7 bases lining up with TRBD2. The CDR3 is 16 amino acids. Unmatched junction bases numbered 10, after V lost 3 bases and J lost 5 bases. The germline CDR1 and CDR2 sequences are LGHNT and FRNRAP. The CDR3 here is CASGFNSAGEDNEQFF. CDR3 DNA sequence: TGTGCTAGTGGTTTTAACTCCGCGGGGGAAGACAATGAGCAGTTCTTC.

The V gene is TRBV25-1, the J gene TRBJ2-1, with TRBD2 identical over 12 bases. This CDR3 is 14 amino acids long. The germline V gene has CDR1 MGHDK and CDR2 SYGVNS. V was clipped by 5 bases and J by 8 bases; unmatched bases: 4. CDR3 protein: CASSLAGGIDEQFF. DNA of the CDR3: TGTGCCAGCAGTCTAGCGGGGGGGATAGATGAGCAGTTCTTC.

This rearrangement joins TRBV14 to TRBJ1-1; no firm D call. The CDR3 is 13 amino acids. The V end was cut by 8 bases, the J end by 0 bases, with 10 bases between. From germline, CDR1 is SGHDN and CDR2 FVKESK. CDR3 residues: CASGNSMNTEAFF. CDR3 in DNA: TGTGCCAGCGGCAATTCCATGAACACTGAAGCTTTCTTT.

This chain links TRBV7-2 with TRBJ2-3, with a weak D call TRBD1 (6 bases). V lost 0 bases, J lost 2 bases, and 18 bases lay in between. This CDR3 has 18 residues. From germline, CDR1 is SGHTA and CDR2 FQGNSA. CDR3 loop: CASSLAKAMGASTDTQYF. In DNA, the CDR3 is TGTGCCAGCAGCTTAGCGAAGGCTATGGGGGCCTCCACAGATACGCAGTATTTT. Full variable domain (rest looked up from reference TRBV7-2 and TRBJ2-3): GAGVSQSPSNKVTEKGKDVELRCDPISGHTALYWYRQSLGQGLEFLIYFQGNSAPDKSGLPSDRFSAERTGGSVSTLTIQRTQQEDSAVYLCASSLAKAMGASTDTQYFGPGTRLTVL.

This chain connects TRBV9 to TRBJ1-2, with TRBD1 as a possible D gene (5 bases). V dropped 0 bases and J dropped 6 bases, with 12 bases sitting between them. Germline CDR1 SGDLS, CDR2 YYNGEE. The CDR3 is 14 residues long. The CDR3 here is CASSVAADNNGYTF. The CDR3 DNA reads TGTGCCAGCAGCGTAGCGGCGGACAATAATGGCTACACCTTC.

The J gene is TRBJ1-4, the V gene TRBV5-1; 9 bases are shared with TRBD1. From germline, CDR1 is SGHRS and CDR2 YFSETQ. J gave up 7 bases and V 0 bases, and 7 bases lay outside the gene matches. The CDR3 sequence is 16 residues long. The CDR3 loop reads CASSLAKTGGGEKLFF. In nucleotides, the CDR3 is TGCGCCAGCAGCTTGGCCAAGACAGGGGGAGGTGAAAAACTGTTTTTT.

This clone appeared a few times. The V gene is TRBV19, the J gene TRBJ1-2, with 10 positions matching TRBD1. The CDR3 sequence is 16 residues long. After removal of 6 bases from V and 7 bases from J, the junction contained 14 bases not matched to a gene. Germline-derived CDR1 and CDR2 are LNHDA and SQIVND (reference sequence). DNA of the CDR3: TGTGCCAGTAGAACTGGGGGGGACAGGGGAATTGCTGGCTACACCTTC. Its protein product is CASRTGGDRGIAGYTF.

The chain carries TRBV11-2 and TRBJ1-6, with D tentatively TRBD1 (6 bases). The germline CDR1 and CDR2 sequences are SGHAT and FQNNGV. Trimming cost V 5 bases and J 8 bases, with 13 bases left between them. This CDR3 has 14 residues. The CDR3 loop is CASSRTYRDSPLHF. As DNA, the CDR3 is TGTGCCAGCAGCAGAACCTACAGGGATTCACCCCTCCACTTT.